The 17 T cell receptor beta chains listed next were all sequenced from one sample in a study of cytomegalovirus exposure and HLA in healthy donors. It was with 60 Vbeta and 13 Jbeta primers that the PCR ran. Assay used: immunoSEQ multiplex PCR; TCRdb lists only in-frame clones, some missing. The data contain around 90,000 clones, roughly three quarters of them singletons. The sample was PBMCs. Receptors originate from a man younger than 45 in good health and CMV-seronegative.

The chain recombines TRBV5-1 with TRBJ1-1, with TRBD1 as a possible D gene (5 bases). CDR1 and CDR2 from the germline V gene are SGHRS and YFSETQ. The CDR3 extends over 14 amino acids. Trimming left V 4 bases short and J 3 bases short, with 13 bases between. In nucleotides, the CDR3 is TGCGCCAGCAGCAGGACACCGGGGGACACTGAAGCTTTCTTT. This translates into CASSRTPGDTEAFF.

This clone has just one count. The chain carries TRBV29-1 and TRBJ1-1; D is undetermined. CDR1 is SQVTM and CDR2 is ANQGSEA in the germline V gene. The CDR3 runs to 14 residues. V was trimmed by 2 bases and J by 0 bases, leaving 10 bases between them. CDR3 residues: CSVERTDMNTEAFF. In nucleotides, the CDR3 is TGCAGCGTTGAAAGAACAGACATGAACACTGAAGCTTTCTTT.

This clone has more than one count but fewer than ten. V usage is TRBV5-1 and J usage is TRBJ2-2; a possible D gene is TRBD2 (6 bases). Deletions cut 1 base from V and 8 bases from J, with 12 bases between. CDR1 is SGHRS, CDR2 YFSETQ, per germline. This CDR3 spans 14 amino acids. Here the CDR3 reads CASSLNPGTGELFF. In nucleotides, the CDR3 is TGCGCCAGCAGCTTGAATCCAGGGACTGGGGAGCTGTTTTTT. Looking up the rest from reference TRBV5-1 and TRBJ2-2 gives the full variable domain: KAGVTQTPRYLIKTRGQQVTLSCSPISGHRSVSWYQQTPGQGLQFLFEYFSETQRNKGNFPGRFSGRQFSNSRSEMNVSTLELGDSALYLCASSLNPGTGELFFGEGSRLTVL.

This chain connects TRBV4-1 to TRBJ1-1; D perhaps matches TRBD1 (6 bases). This CDR3 comprises 13 residues. The V end lost 6 bases, the J end lost 0 bases, and 8 bases lay between the germline ends. Germline loops: CDR1 MGHRA, CDR2 YSYEKL. The CDR3 nucleotides are TGCGCCAGCAGGGACAGTATGAACACTGAAGCTTTCTTT. Residues: CASRDSMNTEAFF.

The CDR3 sequence: CAWSYYEQYF. The CDR3 DNA is TGTGCCTGGAGTTACTACGAGCAGTACTTC. The chain uses TRBV30 and TRBJ2-7; D is undetermined. V lost 2 bases, J lost 3 bases, and 2 bases lay in between. Per the germline V gene, CDR1 is GTSNPN and CDR2 is SVGIG (reference sequence). The CDR3 contains 10 residues.

The rearrangement links TRBV7-9 to TRBJ1-1; D ambiguous. Germline V CDR1 and CDR2: SEHNR, FQNEAQ (reference sequence). V lost 2 bases, J lost 1 base, and 11 bases lay in between. This CDR3 contains 15 residues. Here the CDR3 reads CASSLPQSKNTEAFF. The CDR3 DNA follows: TGTGCCAGCAGCTTACCACAGAGCAAGAACACTGAAGCTTTCTTT.

This chain links TRBV28 with TRBJ2-7; 14 positions match TRBD2. Germline assignment: CDR1 MDHEN and CDR2 SYDVKM. CDR3 length: 16 amino acids. The V gene end was trimmed by 7 bases and the J gene end by 6 bases; junction bases not matched to a gene: 11. The CDR3 spells CASTETGLAGAGEQYF. CDR3 bases: TGTGCCAGCACCGAAACGGGACTAGCGGGGGCCGGCGAGCAGTACTTC.

The rearrangement links TRBV29-1 to TRBJ1-5; maybe TRBD1 (5 bases). This CDR3 comprises 12 residues. V lost 6 bases and J 10 bases, leaving 16 bases between the germline ends. The germline gives CDR1 SQVTM, CDR2 ANQGSEA. The CDR3 reads CSVGTGGEPQHF. The DNA for the CDR3 is TGCAGCGTCGGGACCGGCGGGGAACCCCAGCATTTT.

This clone was recorded only once. The V gene is TRBV6-5, the J gene TRBJ2-4, with D hard to call. V gave up 8 bases and J gave up 0 bases, with 11 bases separating them. The germline V gene encodes CDR1 MNHEY and CDR2 SVGAGI. The CDR3 contains 14 residues. As DNA, the CDR3 is TGTGCCAGCCCGCTCCGAGGAGCCAAAAACATTCAGTACTTC. It specifies CASPLRGAKNIQYF.

This rearrangement joins TRBV5-4 to TRBJ2-7; 7 bases match TRBD2. CDR1 and CDR2 (germline): SGHNT, YYREEE (reference sequence). V lost 1 base to trimming and J lost 6 bases; unmatched junction nucleotides: 10. The CDR3 loop spans 15 amino acids. The CDR3 reads CASSLRLADPGEQYF. The CDR3 bases are TGTGCCAGCAGCTTGCGGCTAGCGGATCCTGGCGAGCAGTACTTC.

This chain connects TRBV30 to TRBJ2-4; TRBD2 is a possible D gene (6 bases). V was clipped by 4 bases and J by 1 base, with 20 bases between them. CDR3 length equals 17 residues. CDR1 GTSNPN and CDR2 SVGIG come from the germline V gene (reference sequence). As DNA, the CDR3 is TGTGCCTGGAACTCGGGGACTTTGGTTAGCGCCAAAAACATTCAGTACTTC. Translation gives CAWNSGTLVSAKNIQYF.

The chain carries TRBV5-4 and TRBJ1-3, with D unresolved. CDR1 is SGHNT, CDR2 YYREEE, per germline (reference sequence). The V gene lost 0 bases and the J gene lost 1 base, with 5 bases spanning the gap. The CDR3 extends over 14 amino acids. The CDR3 DNA reads TGTGCCAGCAGCTTGGATCCTTCTGGAAACACCATATATTTT. It yields the protein CASSLDPSGNTIYF.

V usage is TRBV6-5 and J usage is TRBJ2-7; 8 bases are shared with TRBD1. The CDR3 consists of 14 residues. Germline loops: CDR1 MNHEY, CDR2 SVGAGI. V shed 7 bases, J shed 1 base, and the junction held 6 bases outside the gene matches. The CDR3 sequence: CASIRGLGSYEQYF. The CDR3 DNA reads TGTGCCAGCATCAGGGGGCTAGGGTCCTACGAGCAGTACTTC.

This clone turned up a few times. The chain couples TRBV7-2 to TRBJ2-1; 9 bases match TRBD1. This CDR3 has 15 amino acids. Trimming at V came to 0 bases and at J to 3 bases, leaving 0 bases not matched to a gene. Per the germline V gene, CDR1 is SGHTA and CDR2 is FQGNSA. DNA for the CDR3: TGTGCCAGCAGCTTAGCGACAGGGGGCTACAATGAGCAGTTCTTC. Protein sequence: CASSLATGGYNEQFF.

This clone was seen a handful of times. J is TRBJ1-4 and V is TRBV29-1; D gene uncertain. This CDR3 region has 14 residues. In germline, CDR1 is SQVTM, CDR2 ANQGSEA. The V end lost 6 bases, the J end lost 4 bases, and 15 bases lay between the germline ends. The DNA of the CDR3 is TGCAGCGTCGACCCGGGTAGAGGTAATGAAAAACTGTTTTTT. Protein sequence: CSVDPGRGNEKLFF.

The V and J genes are TRBV19 and TRBJ1-2; D unclear. Germline CDR1 and CDR2: LNHDA and SQIVND (reference sequence). Trimming removed 0 bases from V and 1 base from J, with 3 bases in between. This CDR3 comprises 13 residues. The CDR3 sequence is CASSIDSNYGYTF. The DNA of the CDR3 is TGTGCCAGTAGTATAGACAGTAACTATGGCTACACCTTC.

By proportion, this clone is large. The chain is built from TRBV7-6 and TRBJ2-3; TRBD2 matches 7 bases. The CDR3 runs 14 residues. The V gene end was trimmed by 3 bases and the J gene end by 2 bases; junction bases not matched to a gene: 2. In germline, CDR1 is SGHVS, CDR2 FNYEAQ. CDR3: CASSFGGDTDTQYF. CDR3 bases: TGTGCCAGCAGCTTTGGGGGGGACACAGATACGCAGTATTTT.